The 23 T cell receptor beta chains below were found in one sample sequenced in a study of T cell responses to AZD1222 COVID-19 vaccine. TCRdb keeps only in-frame clones here, not all; method: immunoSEQ multiplex PCR. There are some 150,000 clones in the sample; about 85% occur only once, and roughly 7% lies in the top ten. The input for sequencing was peripheral blood, taken after recovery from COVID-19. The receptors come from an adult who had recovered from COVID-19.

The V call is TRBV10-1, the J call TRBJ2-3; D is unclear. CDR1 and CDR2 (germline): WNHNN, SYGVQD (reference sequence). The V gene lost 3 bases and the J gene lost 0 bases, with 1 base spanning the gap. This CDR3 is built from 12 residues. The CDR3 DNA is TGCGCCAGCAGTGAAAGCACAGATACGCAGTATTTT. Its protein product is CASSESTDTQYF.

The V and J genes are TRBV14 and TRBJ1-6; D is possibly TRBD1 (5 bases). The V gene lost 4 bases and the J gene lost 10 bases, with 14 bases spanning the gap. Germline CDR1 is SGHDN and CDR2 is FVKESK. This CDR3 is built from 14 residues. CDR3 DNA sequence: TGTGCCAGCAGCCCCCGTAGGGGAGGGTCACCCCTCCACTTT. Translation gives CASSPRRGGSPLHF.

The chain joins TRBV5-4 to TRBJ2-4, with 12 bases lining up with TRBD2. The junction had 4 bases not matched to a gene; V was cut back by 4 bases and J by 5 bases. Germline CDR1 is SGHNT and CDR2 is YYREEE (reference sequence). The CDR3 spans 15 residues. The CDR3 loop is CASSATSGSENIQYF. The CDR3 DNA follows: TGTGCCAGCAGCGCGACTAGCGGGAGTGAAAACATTCAGTACTTC.

V gene TRBV5-1 combines with J gene TRBJ2-3; D gene uncertain. V lost 1 base to trimming and J lost 5 bases, with 11 bases between them. The CDR3 has 14 amino acids. Germline-derived CDR1 and CDR2 are SGHRS and YFSETQ. The CDR3 loop is CASSLRSALDTQYF. CDR3 in DNA: TGCGCCAGCAGCTTGCGCTCCGCCCTAGATACGCAGTATTTT.

J is TRBJ1-2 and V is TRBV19, with D possibly matching TRBD1 (6 bases). CDR3 length equals 15 residues. V shed 2 bases and J shed 3 bases, with 13 bases lying between them. Looked up from germline, CDR1 is LNHDA and CDR2 is SQIVND (reference sequence). The CDR3 is CASSISSGAYYGYTF. The DNA of the CDR3 is TGTGCCAGTAGTATATCGTCAGGGGCGTACTATGGCTACACCTTC.

V usage is TRBV4-3 and J usage is TRBJ1-4, with D perhaps matching TRBD1 (6 bases). V gave up 1 base and J gave up 7 bases, with 10 bases separating them. The CDR3 totals 14 residues. Germline loops: CDR1 LGHNA, CDR2 YSLEER. DNA for the CDR3: TGCGCCAGCAGCCAAGTAGGGGGATTTGAAAAACTGTTTTTT. Residues: CASSQVGGFEKLFF.

The chain carries TRBV6-2 or TRBV6-3 and TRBJ1-2; D not certain. Per the germline V gene, CDR1 is MNHEY and CDR2 is SVGEGT. V was clipped by 4 bases and J by 13 bases, with 16 bases between them. CDR3 length equals 12 residues. CDR3 region: CASSSSGPWCTF. CDR3 coding DNA: TGTGCCAGCAGTTCGAGTGGTCCTTGGTGCACCTTC.

The chain is built from TRBV5-4 and TRBJ1-6, with D tentatively TRBD1 (6 bases). CDR1 and CDR2 from the germline V gene are SGHNT and YYREEE (reference sequence). This CDR3 is built from 13 residues. V lost 4 bases and J lost 7, with 9 bases in between. CDR3 nucleotides: TGTGCCAGCAGCGCCACAGGGAATTCACCCCTCCACTTT. It translates to CASSATGNSPLHF. Full variable domain (remainder filled in from reference TRBV5-4 and TRBJ1-6): ETGVTQSPTHLIKTRGQQVTLRCSSQSGHNTVSWYQQALGQGPQFIFQYYREEENGRGNFPPRFSGLQFPNYSSELNVNALELDDSALYLCASSATGNSPLHFGNGTRLTVT.

The V call is TRBV19, the J call TRBJ2-1; the D gene is possibly TRBD2 (5 bases). Per germline, CDR1 LNHDA and CDR2 SQIVND (reference sequence). This CDR3 region has 15 residues. V gave up 1 base and J gave up 5 bases, with 12 bases separating them. The CDR3 nucleotides are TGTGCCAGTAGTATAGGCGTACTAGAAAACAATGAGCAGTTCTTC. The encoded protein is CASSIGVLENNEQFF.

The genes are TRBV28 and TRBJ2-5; 7 bases match TRBD1. This CDR3 is 16 amino acids long. Germline-derived CDR1 and CDR2 are MDHEN and SYDVKM. The trim removed 4 bases at V and 1 base at J, leaving 9 bases unmatched. Here the CDR3 reads CASSYPLTGSQETQYF. CDR3 bases: TGTGCCAGCAGTTACCCGCTGACAGGGTCCCAAGAGACCCAGTACTTC. The variable domain in full, with the rest retrieved from reference TRBV28 and TRBJ2-5, is DVKVTQSSRYLVKRTGEKVFLECVQDMDHENMFWYRQDPGLGLRLIYFSYDVKMKEKGDIPEGYSVSREKKERFSLILESASTNQTSMYLCASSYPLTGSQETQYFGPGTRLLVL.

The V call is TRBV6-5, the J call TRBJ1-2; the D gene is possibly TRBD1 (6 bases). The V end lost 6 bases, the J end lost 8 bases, and 10 bases lay between the germline ends. The CDR3 runs 11 residues. Germline CDR1 reads MNHEY; CDR2 reads SVGAGI. The CDR3 sequence: CASSRGQGYTF. The CDR3 coding sequence is TGTGCCAGCAGCCGTGGACAGGGCTACACCTTC.

This sequence joins TRBV28 and TRBJ2-3, with unresolved D. The CDR3 covers 15 residues. The V end was cut by 7 bases, the J end by 0 bases, with 14 bases between. From germline, CDR1 is MDHEN and CDR2 SYDVKM. The CDR3 loop reads CASIDTSTSTDTQYF. The CDR3 DNA is TGTGCCAGCATAGACACTTCGACTAGCACAGATACGCAGTATTTT.

The V gene is TRBV5-6, the J gene TRBJ2-7; TRBD1 matches 7 bases. V lost 7 bases and J lost 0; bases outside the gene matches: 7. Germline V gene lookup returns CDR1 SGHDT and CDR2 YYEEEE. This CDR3 has 14 residues. The CDR3 reads CASCPRQGSYEQYF. In nucleotides, the CDR3 is TGTGCCAGCTGCCCTCGACAGGGCTCCTACGAGCAGTACTTC.

The chain has TRBV27 and TRBJ1-2; D is uncertain. This CDR3 comprises 15 residues. The ends were cut back, 3 bases at V and 7 bases at J, with 18 bases in the middle. Per germline, CDR1 MNHEY and CDR2 SMNVEV (reference sequence). The CDR3 DNA sequence: TGTGCCAGCAGTTTGAGTCGGGCAGAACGGTTTGGCTACACCTTC. It is translated as CASSLSRAERFGYTF.

This chain joins TRBV27 and TRBJ1-2, with D possibly being TRBD1 (5 bases). The CDR3 consists of 16 residues. Germline V gene lookup returns CDR1 MNHEY and CDR2 SMNVEV (reference sequence). Between the trimmed V and J ends, which lost 0 bases and 7 bases, there was a span of 18 bases. As DNA, the CDR3 is TGTGCCAGCAGTTTATCAGTCGGACGGCCAGGGCTTGGCTACACCTTC. Its protein is CASSLSVGRPGLGYTF.

This clone has just one count. The V and J genes are TRBV29-1 and TRBJ1-1, with D perhaps matching TRBD1 (6 bases). This CDR3 has 15 amino acids. Germline CDR1 is SQVTM and CDR2 is ANQGSEA. Trimming pared 2 bases from V and 4 bases from J, leaving 17 bases between. As DNA, the CDR3 is TGCAGCGTTGAAAAAGGGGGACGGGGAAGCACTGAAGCTTTCTTT. It translates to CSVEKGGRGSTEAFF.

This clone came up once. This chain connects TRBV25-1 to TRBJ1-6, with D possibly matching TRBD1 (5 bases). Trimming removed 4 bases at V and 9 bases at J, with 10 bases between. This CDR3 is built from 13 residues. Germline CDR1 and CDR2: MGHDK and SYGVNS. The CDR3 DNA sequence: TGTGCCAGCAGTGGGCTTGACAGTTCACCCCTCCACTTT. Protein sequence: CASSGLDSSPLHF.

The chain is built from TRBV14 and TRBJ2-3; the match to TRBD2 covers 9 bases. This CDR3 is built from 17 residues. Germline assignment: CDR1 SGHDN and CDR2 FVKESK. The V gene end was trimmed by 0 bases and the J gene end by 3 bases; junction bases not matched to a gene: 7. In DNA form, the CDR3 reads TGTGCCAGCAGCCAAGATAGGATAGCGGGGGTTACAGATACGCAGTATTTT. Residues: CASSQDRIAGVTDTQYF.

The V call is TRBV5-4, the J call TRBJ1-1; 8 bases fit TRBD1. With V trimmed by 3 bases and J by 12 bases, 16 bases remained unmatched. The CDR3 totals 15 residues. Germline CDR1 is SGHNT and CDR2 is YYREEE (reference sequence). The CDR3 reads CASSYGQGRGGRPFF. Here the CDR3 DNA reads TGTGCCAGCAGCTATGGACAGGGTAGAGGTGGTAGGCCTTTCTTT.

This chain uses TRBV5-6 with TRBJ2-1, with 9 bases lining up with TRBD1. The CDR3 has 13 amino acids. In germline, CDR1 is SGHDT, CDR2 YYEEEE. V lost 4 bases, J lost 9 bases, and 5 bases stayed unmatched. CDR3: CASSGRDRVEQFF. In nucleotides, the CDR3 is TGTGCCAGCAGCGGCCGGGACAGGGTTGAGCAGTTCTTC.

The V gene is TRBV6-5, the J gene TRBJ1-6, with D unresolved. Germline CDR1 and CDR2: MNHEY and SVGAGI. This CDR3 region has 14 residues. V was cut by 2 bases and J by 7 bases, with 9 bases left in between. DNA of the CDR3: TGTGCCAGCAGTTACAGGGCGAGGAATTCACCCCTCCACTTT. It specifies CASSYRARNSPLHF.

The chain links TRBV7-9 to TRBJ2-1, with 9 bases matching TRBD1. V lost 5 bases, J lost 8 bases, and 7 bases stayed unmatched. CDR3 length: 14 amino acids. Germline V gene data show CDR1 as SEHNR and CDR2 as FQNEAQ (reference sequence). CDR3 sequence reads: CASSQTGGKDEQFF. The CDR3 bases are TGTGCCAGCAGCCAAACAGGGGGCAAGGATGAGCAGTTCTTC. Combining the CDR3 with reference TRBV7-9 and TRBJ2-1 gives the whole variable domain DTGVSQNPRHKITKRGQNVTFRCDPISEHNRLYWYRQTLGQGPEFLTYFQNEAQLEKSRLLSDRFSAERPKGSFSTLEIQRTEQGDSAMYLCASSQTGGKDEQFFGPGTRLTVL.

Remarks on this clone: Since a much larger clone is just one base distant, this may be a read error. The rearrangement joins TRBV27 to TRBJ1-1; D perhaps matches TRBD1 (5 bases). This CDR3 region has 13 residues. Germline CDR1 is MNHEY and CDR2 is SMNVEV (reference sequence). V was pared by 2 bases and J by 1 base, with 5 bases between. CDR3 protein: CASSLGGNTEAFF. DNA of the CDR3: TGTGCCAGCAGTTTAGGGGGGAACACTGAAGCTTTCTTT.